This T cell receptor beta chain appears in the sequencing data of a study of identical twins. The CDR3 is made up of 12 amino acids. Germline CDR1 SQVTM, CDR2 ANQGSEA. The germline V and J ends were trimmed by 6 bases and 5 bases, with 13 bases remaining between them. TCRdb independently ran MiXCR on the 5' RACE reads; one entry per CDR3 protein. The sample contains about 210,000 distinct CDR3 sequences, roughly a tenth of which appear only once. The clonotype comes from a young woman in good health. Sequencing was done on a sample of memory (CD45RO+) T cells sorted from blood. The genes are TRBV29-1 and TRBJ1-1, with D unclear. CDR3 coding DNA: TGCAGCGTGATATATCGGGAGACTGAAGCTTTCTTT. This encodes CSVIYRETEAFF.